This T cell receptor (beta chain) was sequenced in a study of Ad26.COV2.S vaccination and SARS-CoV-2 variants (dated by TCRdb to the early 2020s). With regard to the full study: TCRbeta repertoire sequencing served as the tool for gauging how specific and how broad the SARS-CoV-2-reactive T cell receptors were following Ad26.COV2.S vaccination. The TCR-sequenced set comprised approximately 32 samples: around 20 Ad26.COV2.S vaccine recipients, 5 placebo recipients and 8 SARS-CoV-2 convalescent individuals.

Per the publication, the time point label means: individuals recovered from natural SARS-CoV-2 infection. Turning to this clone: Its antigen is still unknown. No per-base quality is available; no much larger clone lies one base away.

The paper's findings and limits, for the study overall: The authors noted that total T cell responses may have been underestimated by the TCR breadth and depth analyses. After vaccination, substantial breadth of spike-specific CD8+ and CD4+ T cell responses was reported. Compared with placebo recipients, Ad26.COV2.S recipients showed higher spike-specific TCR breadth (P = 0.0014). Non-spike TCR breadth was comparable between vaccine and placebo recipients, consistent with the vaccine containing only spike.

TCRbeta CDR3 regions were sequenced with the immunoSEQ Assay. After extraction, genomic DNA underwent amplification by bias-controlled multiplex PCR, followed by high-throughput sequencing. The authors' analysis ran thus. To quantify the absolute abundance of every unique TCRbeta CDR3 region, sequences were collapsed and filtered. Usable DNA was measured by amplifying reference genes present in all nucleated cells, and TCRbeta template counts were normalized to that usable DNA to estimate T cell fraction. Repertoire TCRs were annotated as SARS-CoV-2-specific by exact matching of V gene, CDR3 amino acid sequence and J gene to a known reactive TCR set. The reference SARS-CoV-2 TCR set came from MIRA and was filtered for enrichment in COVID-19-positive ImmuneCODE repertoires, removing public or cross-reactive TCRs. Using the MIRA antigens, annotated TCRs were further analysed by specific ORF or by position within an ORF. Breadth was defined as the number of annotated unique rearrangements divided by the total number of unique productive rearrangements, and depth was defined as the summed frequency of the annotated unique rearrangements. TCR breadth was compared between groups using two-sided Wilcoxon rank-sum tests. In its TCRdb copy, this immuneACCESS table keeps in-frame sequences only and misses some clones. Where compared with another copy, unresolved V genes explain less than half of these, and the others have no known cause. V, J and clone size derive from that table, while D and trimming were established from the DNA sequence. Recorded for this sample are fewer than 150,000 clones; 86% of them occurred a single time. The ten top clones hold 4% to 6% of the sample.

The CDR3 has 16 amino acids, counting the end cysteine and phenylalanine. The only DNA kept is the CDR3, 48 bases in frame from the first base. For CDR1 and CDR2, the germline V gene (reference sequence) lists SGHNT and YYREEE. The germline V and J ends show losses of 2 bases and 2 bases respectively, and no gene match explains 6 bases of the junction. The sequenced sample was peripheral blood, obtained after recovery from COVID-19. The sequence was collected from a human donor who had recovered from COVID-19. The chain was built from TRBV5-4 and TRBJ2-3, with 9 junctional bases fitting TRBD2. The nucleotide sequence is TGTGCCAGCAGCTTCGAGCGGGGGGCCCTCACAGATACGCAGTATTTT. Translated, it reads CASSFERGALTDTQYF. The entire variable domain, with the stretches around the CDR3 drawn from the reference TRBV5-4 and TRBJ2-3 proteins, is ETGVTQSPTHLIKTRGQQVTLRCSSQSGHNTVSWYQQALGQGPQFIFQYYREEENGRGNFPPRFSGLQFPNYSSELNVNALELDDSALYLCASSFERGALTDTQYFGPGTRLTVL.